A selection of T cell receptor beta chains follows, all from one sample in a study of Ad26.COV2.S vaccination and SARS-CoV-2 variants. Method: immunoSEQ multiplex PCR; TCRdb's copy keeps in-frame clones and lacks some. The repertoire holds 75,000 to 100,000 clones, 82% seen once, with roughly 15% in the top ten. Sequences were derived from peripheral blood, sampled after recovery from COVID-19. These receptors all come from a human donor who had recovered from COVID-19. The CDR3 runs from the conserved cysteine through the conserved F or W.

v_gene,CDR3aa
TRBV5-4,CASSLTGAGAQYF
TRBV4-1,CASSQEPRGASPLHF
TRBV15,CATSHLGAQGGLSQPQHF
TRBV28,CASSNPSGRTGELFF
TRBV7-9,CASPEGVLHEQYF
TRBV11-3,CASSSLLNTEAFF
TRBV27,CASRDRDYNSPLHF
TRBV5-1,CASSINLAGASYNEQFF
TRBV11-2,CASSLGNRGRSGELFF
TRBV9,CASSPQVAGVHTGELFF
TRBV23-1,CARLIQGSYNEQFF
TRBV15,CATSRDGVGIYGYTF
TRBV6-6,CASSPGYNQPQHF
TRBV28,CASNPFGTDYGYTF
TRBV5-4,CASSFAGYTGELFF
TRBV4-3,CASSQDWKGLRKLFF
TRBV29-1,CSVVQQGGTDTQYF
TRBV5-1,CASSYDRGQFEQYF
TRBV7-9,CASSLGVQNSNYGYTF
TRBV12-3/TRBV12-4,CASSHGNYGYTF
TRBV20-1,CSASGGRANSYEQYF
TRBV11-2,CASSLEVYEQYF
TRBV7-2,CASSSGLANNEQFF
TRBV28,CASSTSGTGGFTEAFF
TRBV11-1,CASSLGGGTETQYF
TRBV29-1,CSVASQLGNIQYF
TRBV4-1,CASSQDLSGYSYNEQFF
TRBV7-9,CASSGRQDSTNEAFF
TRBV7-2,CASSRWTGEGYTF
TRBV5-6,CASSAPGQKETQYF
TRBV28,CASSLINSNQPQHF
TRBV27,CASSLLGLAGARREQYF
TRBV7-9,CASSLTSGSRFNEQFF
TRBV29-1,CSAADGYEGYTF
TRBV4-1,CASSHSRGLGEKLFF
TRBV6-2/TRBV6-3,CASSYRPGLGQPQHF
TRBV29-1,CSVLQGHTEAFF
TRBV7-6,CASSAEATNTEAFF
TRBV5-1,CASSLKRLETQYF
TRBV2,CASRSTGAHAGNEQFF
TRBV7-8,CASSLDRWGLDQETQYF
TRBV3-1/TRBV3-2,CASSQEVQGDCEQYF
TRBV11-1,CASSLGIGYGYTF
TRBV11-3,CASSIPGSDTQYF
TRBV4-1,CATADRVVNEQFF
TRBV12-5,CASARPGGGNYGYTF
TRBV6-5,CASMLDRDTEAFF
TRBV9,CASSATSQNTGELFF
TRBV11-3,CASSLGRGFSDEQFF
TRBV5-1,CASSLQSQGETQYF
TRBV7-8,CASSVISDTQYF
TRBV21-1,CASSKRGAGRREKLFF
TRBV5-3,CARSFAARTINNEQFF
TRBV5-4,CASSPNQGTGELFF
TRBV28,CASSPLGSGNTIYF